Presented here are 19 T cell receptor beta chains from one specimen sequenced in a study of shared clonotypes between healthy human individuals. TCRdb's copy holds only in-frame clones and misses some; the assay was immunoSEQ multiplex PCR. The data contain more than 1.2 million clones, approximately 98.5% of them seen just once; the ten biggest clones take up under 0.45%. Sequencing was performed on naive CD4+ T cells sorted from blood. Indicated subset: CD45RA+ positively selected. These receptors all stem from a young man in good health.

This clone was observed once. The chain uses TRBV7-9 and TRBJ2-1, with unresolved D. The CDR3 is 12 residues long. V dropped 5 bases and J dropped 6 bases, with 8 bases sitting between them. From germline, CDR1 is SEHNR and CDR2 FQNEAQ (reference sequence). The DNA of the CDR3 is TGTGCCAGCAGCGGGTCAAGCAATGAGCAGTTCTTC. Its translation: CASSGSSNEQFF.

The V call is TRBV7-2, the J call TRBJ2-2, with 10 bases lining up with TRBD2. Germline V CDR1 and CDR2: SGHTA, FQGNSA. CDR3 length: 16 residues. J was trimmed by 4 bases and V by 3 bases; bases with no gene match: 5. CDR3 residues: CASSFLAGAGTGELFF. CDR3 nucleotide sequence: TGTGCCAGCAGCTTTCTAGCGGGAGCAGGCACCGGGGAGCTGTTTTTT. The whole variable domain, filled in from reference TRBV7-2 and TRBJ2-2, reads GAGVSQSPSNKVTEKGKDVELRCDPISGHTALYWYRQSLGQGLEFLIYFQGNSAPDKSGLPSDRFSAERTGGSVSTLTIQRTQQEDSAVYLCASSFLAGAGTGELFFGEGSRLTVL.

The chain couples TRBV7-9 to TRBJ2-1; 14 nucleotides align to TRBD2. This CDR3 has 19 residues. Germline loops: CDR1 SEHNR, CDR2 FQNEAQ (reference sequence). V gave up 3 bases and J gave up 4 bases; unmatched junction bases: 11. The CDR3 region is CASSLGGTSGRSVYNEQFF. In nucleotides, the CDR3 is TGTGCCAGCAGCTTGGGAGGGACTAGCGGGAGATCAGTGTACAATGAGCAGTTCTTC.

The chain combines TRBV10-3 with TRBJ2-1; D call uncertain. Trimming removed 7 bases at V and 0 bases at J, with 4 bases between. The germline CDR1 and CDR2 sequences are ENHRY and SYGVKD. This CDR3 contains 12 residues. CDR3 residues: CAITSSYNEQFF. CDR3 coding DNA: TGTGCCATCACGAGCTCCTACAATGAGCAGTTCTTC.

The chain employs TRBV7-2 and TRBJ2-7; 7 bases align to TRBD1. The CDR3 is 14 amino acids. V lost 5 bases and J lost 3; bases outside the gene matches: 7. CDR1 SGHTA and CDR2 FQGNSA come from the germline V gene. CDR3 in DNA: TGTGCCAGCAGCCGAACGCGACAGGGCTACGAGCAGTACTTC. Its translation: CASSRTRQGYEQYF. The variable domain in full, with the rest retrieved from reference TRBV7-2 and TRBJ2-7, is GAGVSQSPSNKVTEKGKDVELRCDPISGHTALYWYRQSLGQGLEFLIYFQGNSAPDKSGLPSDRFSAERTGGSVSTLTIQRTQQEDSAVYLCASSRTRQGYEQYFGPGTRLTVT.

This clone was seen once. This rearrangement joins TRBV9 to TRBJ1-1; D is possibly TRBD1 (5 bases). The CDR3 sequence is 16 residues long. The V end lost 0 bases, the J end lost 0 bases, and 12 bases lay between the germline ends. CDR1 SGDLS and CDR2 YYNGEE come from the germline V gene. The CDR3 bases are TGTGCCAGCAGCGTAGGGGCCGACAGATTGAACACTGAAGCTTTCTTT. Translation gives CASSVGADRLNTEAFF. The complete variable domain, with remaining parts taken from reference TRBV9 and TRBJ1-1, reads DSGVTQTPKHLITATGQRVTLRCSPRSGDLSVYWYQQSLDQGLQFLIQYYNGEERAKGNILERFSAQQFPDLHSELNLSSLELGDSALYFCASSVGADRLNTEAFFGQGTRLTVV.

The chain recombines TRBV28 with TRBJ1-4; TRBD1 matches at 7 bases. Trimming at V came to 5 bases and at J to 5 bases, leaving 8 bases not matched to a gene. The germline gives CDR1 MDHEN, CDR2 SYDVKM. This CDR3 is built from 15 residues. The DNA of the CDR3 is TGTGCCAGCAGTCTTGGGACAGCTCGGAATGAAAAACTGTTTTTT. This sequence encodes CASSLGTARNEKLFF. Variable domain in full (rest from reference TRBV28 and TRBJ1-4): DVKVTQSSRYLVKRTGEKVFLECVQDMDHENMFWYRQDPGLGLRLIYFSYDVKMKEKGDIPEGYSVSREKKERFSLILESASTNQTSMYLCASSLGTARNEKLFFGSGTQLSVL.

V and J are TRBV11-2 and TRBJ2-3; the D is unclear. The CDR3 runs to 15 residues. CDR1 and CDR2 (germline): SGHAT, FQNNGV. Trimming removed 5 bases at V and 1 base at J, with 13 bases between. CDR3 in amino acids: CASSIGEAGTDTQYF. In nucleotides, the CDR3 is TGTGCCAGCAGCATTGGCGAGGCTGGCACAGATACGCAGTATTTT. The whole variable domain, remainder taken from reference TRBV11-2 and TRBJ2-3, is EAGVAQSPRYKIIEKRQSVAFWCNPISGHATLYWYQQILGQGPKLLIQFQNNGVVDDSQLPKDRFSAERLKGVDSTLKIQPAKLEDSAVYLCASSIGEAGTDTQYFGPGTRLTVL.

This chain links TRBV27 with TRBJ1-5; 7 bases map to TRBD1. The CDR3 spans 12 residues. Per germline, CDR1 MNHEY and CDR2 SMNVEV (reference sequence). Trimming cost V 5 bases and J 15 bases; bases outside gene matches: 10. Here the CDR3 DNA reads TGTGCCAGCAGTAACAGACAGGGTCTTCCGCATTTT. Protein: CASSNRQGLPHF.

The V and J genes are TRBV11-3 and TRBJ2-3, with 7 bases fitting TRBD1. Germline V gives CDR1 SGHNT, CDR2 YENEEA. The V and J ends lost 5 bases and 7 bases, in that order; junction bases with no gene match: 6. The CDR3 is 13 amino acids. The CDR3 DNA is TGTGCCAGCAGCACAGGGGTCATAAATACGCAGTATTTT. This codes for CASSTGVINTQYF.

The chain carries TRBV7-8 and TRBJ2-7; D gene uncertain. With 6 bases removed from V and 3 bases from J, the gap between germline ends came to 15 bases. Germline V gene sequence: CDR1 SGHVS, CDR2 FQNEAQ. The CDR3 is made up of 14 amino acids. CDR3 DNA sequence: TGTGCCAGCAGTCCATCTCCGGACGTCTACGAGCAGTACTTC. Its protein is CASSPSPDVYEQYF.

The chain joins TRBV5-1 to TRBJ2-5; 7 nucleotides align to TRBD1. Unmatched junction bases numbered 7, after V lost 0 bases and J lost 5 bases. Germline V gene data show CDR1 as SGHRS and CDR2 as YFSETQ. This CDR3 has 15 residues. The CDR3 loop reads CASSLAPTGMETQYF. CDR3 DNA sequence: TGCGCCAGCAGCTTGGCCCCGACAGGGATGGAGACCCAGTACTTC.

The CDR3 loop is CASIRRPNSYNEQFF. The CDR3 DNA follows: TGTGCCAGCATTCGTAGGCCAAACTCCTACAATGAGCAGTTCTTC. The chain joins TRBV28 to TRBJ2-1, with D unclear. Germline CDR1 MDHEN, CDR2 SYDVKM. The CDR3 is 15 residues long. V dropped 7 bases and J dropped 0 bases, with 13 bases sitting between them.

The chain links TRBV11-2 to TRBJ2-3, with 8 bases fitting TRBD1. CDR3 size: 15 residues. Germline lookup yields CDR1 SGHAT and CDR2 FQNNGV. The junction had 6 bases not matched to a gene; V was cut back by 1 base and J by 6 bases. CDR3 amino acids: CASSLGRTGRDTQYF. The CDR3 bases are TGTGCCAGCAGCTTAGGCCGGACAGGGAGGGATACGCAGTATTTT.

V is TRBV30 and J is TRBJ2-3, with D possibly TRBD2 on 6 matching bases. Trimming removed 3 bases at V and 4 bases at J, with 11 bases between. Germline CDR1 GTSNPN, CDR2 SVGIG (reference sequence). The CDR3 totals 13 residues. The CDR3 sequence is CAWSAGNPDTQYF. The CDR3 DNA is TGTGCCTGGAGCGCGGGAAACCCAGATACGCAGTATTTT.

This chain joins TRBV18 and TRBJ2-3, with TRBD2 identical over 9 bases. The CDR3 consists of 18 residues. Germline CDR1 KGHSH, CDR2 LQKENI. V lost 3 bases, J lost 0 bases, and 10 bases stayed unmatched. The CDR3 loop is CASSPLSSGAVSTDTQYF. CDR3 sequence (DNA): TGTGCCAGCTCACCCCTATCTAGCGGGGCAGTGAGCACAGATACGCAGTATTTT.

This sequence joins TRBV18 and TRBJ1-5, with 7 bases that match TRBD1. V was pared by 5 bases and J by 7 bases, with 8 bases of the junction left unmatched. Germline CDR1 reads KGHSH; CDR2 reads LQKENI. The CDR3 covers 14 residues. Written as DNA, the CDR3 is TGTGCCAGCTCAATGGACAGGAGGGCCCAGCCCCAGCATTTT. It encodes CASSMDRRAQPQHF.

V and J are TRBV5-6 and TRBJ2-1, with 8 bases matching TRBD2. The germline V gene has CDR1 SGHDT and CDR2 YYEEEE. The ends lost 5 bases at V and 7 bases at J; junction bases unmatched: 14. The CDR3 contains 16 residues. CDR3 amino acids: CASSFRTSKRENEQFF. DNA for the CDR3: TGTGCCAGCAGTTTTCGGACTAGCAAGAGGGAAAATGAGCAGTTCTTC.

The chain carries TRBV10-2 and TRBJ1-5; D unclear. CDR3 length: 14 residues. V lost 2 bases to trimming and J lost 3 bases, with 8 bases between them. Germline lookup yields CDR1 WSHSY and CDR2 SAAADI. The CDR3 is CASSEADPNQPQHF. CDR3 nucleotide sequence: TGCGCCAGCAGTGAGGCAGATCCCAATCAGCCCCAGCATTTT.